This TCR beta chain is from a study of shared T cell receptors in the human thymus. The CDR3 runs 19 residues. The germline gives CDR1 SGHDN, CDR2 FVKESK. A remark on this clone: The junction does not match germline at one end; this may be a read error.

Libraries were prepared by immunoSEQ multiplex PCR; TCRdb keeps only in-frame clonotypes and omits some of them. The sample lists about 380,000 clones; roughly 94% were seen once. This TCR was sampled from a human donor. The rearrangement uses TRBV14 and TRBJ2-3; the D gene is possibly TRBD2 (6 bases). Material: thymocytes. The CDR3 DNA reads TGTGCCAGCAGCCTCACCTTGGGCGGGACCGCAACTAGCACTGATACGCAGTATTTT. It is translated as CASSLTLGGTATSTDTQYF.